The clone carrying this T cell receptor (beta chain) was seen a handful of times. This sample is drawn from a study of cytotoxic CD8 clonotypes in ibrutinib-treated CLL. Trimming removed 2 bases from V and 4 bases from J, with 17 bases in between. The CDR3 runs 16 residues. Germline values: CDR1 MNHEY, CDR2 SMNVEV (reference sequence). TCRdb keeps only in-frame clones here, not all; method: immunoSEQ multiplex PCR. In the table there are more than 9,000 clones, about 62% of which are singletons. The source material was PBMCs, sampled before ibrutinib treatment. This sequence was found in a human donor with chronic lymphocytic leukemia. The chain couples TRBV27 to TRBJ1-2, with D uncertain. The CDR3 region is CASSLRFSRNRYGYTF. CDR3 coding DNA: TGTGCCAGCAGTTTACGGTTTTCGCGAAATCGCTATGGCTACACCTTC.